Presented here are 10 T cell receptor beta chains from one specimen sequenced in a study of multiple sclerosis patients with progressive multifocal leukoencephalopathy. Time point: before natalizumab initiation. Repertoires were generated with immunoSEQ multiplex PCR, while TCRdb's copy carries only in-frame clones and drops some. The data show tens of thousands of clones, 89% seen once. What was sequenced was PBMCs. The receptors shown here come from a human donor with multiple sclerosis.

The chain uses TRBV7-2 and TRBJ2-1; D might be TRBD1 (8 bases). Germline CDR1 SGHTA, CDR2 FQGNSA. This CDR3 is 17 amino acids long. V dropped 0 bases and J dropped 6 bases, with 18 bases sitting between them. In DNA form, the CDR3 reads TGTGCCAGCAGCTTAGCAGTCCAGCGGGACAGGCCCAATGAGCAGTTCTTC. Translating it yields CASSLAVQRDRPNEQFF.

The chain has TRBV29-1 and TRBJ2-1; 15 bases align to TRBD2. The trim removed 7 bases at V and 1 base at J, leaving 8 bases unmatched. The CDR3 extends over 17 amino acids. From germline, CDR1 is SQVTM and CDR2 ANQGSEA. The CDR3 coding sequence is TGCAGCGCCCCGCGGACTAGCGGGAGGGCGTCCTACAATGAGCAGTTCTTC. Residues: CSAPRTSGRASYNEQFF.

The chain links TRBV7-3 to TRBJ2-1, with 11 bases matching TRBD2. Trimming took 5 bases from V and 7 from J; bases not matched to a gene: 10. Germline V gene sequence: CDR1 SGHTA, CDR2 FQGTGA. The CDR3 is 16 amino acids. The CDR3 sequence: CASSRYTSGSINEQFF. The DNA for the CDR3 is TGTGCCAGCAGCCGATATACTAGCGGGAGTATAAATGAGCAGTTCTTC.

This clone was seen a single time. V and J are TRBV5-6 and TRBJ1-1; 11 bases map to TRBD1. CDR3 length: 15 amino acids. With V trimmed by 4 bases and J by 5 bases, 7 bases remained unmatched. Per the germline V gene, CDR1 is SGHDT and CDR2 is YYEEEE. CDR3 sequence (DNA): TGTGCCAGCAGCCTCCTGGGACAGGGGGGGACTGAAGCTTTCTTT. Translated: CASSLLGQGGTEAFF. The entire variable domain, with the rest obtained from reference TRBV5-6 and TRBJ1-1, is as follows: DAGVTQSPTHLIKTRGQQVTLRCSPKSGHDTVSWYQQALGQGPQFIFQYYEEEERQRGNFPDRFSGHQFPNYSSELNVNALLLGDSALYLCASSLLGQGGTEAFFGQGTRLTVV.

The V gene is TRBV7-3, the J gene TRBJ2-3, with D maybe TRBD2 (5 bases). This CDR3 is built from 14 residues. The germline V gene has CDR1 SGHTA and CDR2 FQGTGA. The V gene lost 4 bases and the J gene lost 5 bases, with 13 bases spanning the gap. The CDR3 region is CASSSPVGRDTQYF. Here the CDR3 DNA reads TGTGCCAGCAGCTCCCCTGTTGGGAGAGATACGCAGTATTTT.

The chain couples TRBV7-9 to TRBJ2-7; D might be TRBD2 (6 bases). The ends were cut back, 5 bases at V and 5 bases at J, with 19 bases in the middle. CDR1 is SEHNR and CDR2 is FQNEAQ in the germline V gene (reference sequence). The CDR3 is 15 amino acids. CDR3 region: CASSPWGETSDEQYF. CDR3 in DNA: TGTGCCAGCAGCCCATGGGGGGAGACCAGCGACGAGCAGTACTTC.

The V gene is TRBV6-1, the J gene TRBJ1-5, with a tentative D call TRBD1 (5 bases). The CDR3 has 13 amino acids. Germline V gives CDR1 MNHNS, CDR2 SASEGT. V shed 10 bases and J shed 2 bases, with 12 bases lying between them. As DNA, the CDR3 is TGTGCCACGACGGACACCGGCAATCAGCCCCAGCATTTT. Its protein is CATTDTGNQPQHF.

CDR3 protein: CASSLTAPLRNSYGYTF. The DNA for the CDR3 is TGTGCCAGCAGTTTGACCGCTCCCCTTCGGAACTCCTATGGCTACACCTTC. This sequence joins TRBV27 and TRBJ1-2; D is undetermined. V lost 3 bases to trimming and J lost 4 bases, with 21 bases between them. Per the germline V gene, CDR1 is MNHEY and CDR2 is SMNVEV (reference sequence). The CDR3 runs 17 residues.

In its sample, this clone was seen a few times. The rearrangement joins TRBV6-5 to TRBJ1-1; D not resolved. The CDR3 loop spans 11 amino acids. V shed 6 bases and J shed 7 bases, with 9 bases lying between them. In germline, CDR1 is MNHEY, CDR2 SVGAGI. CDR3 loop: CASSRDGEAFF. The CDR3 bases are TGTGCCAGCAGCAGAGACGGTGAAGCTTTCTTT.

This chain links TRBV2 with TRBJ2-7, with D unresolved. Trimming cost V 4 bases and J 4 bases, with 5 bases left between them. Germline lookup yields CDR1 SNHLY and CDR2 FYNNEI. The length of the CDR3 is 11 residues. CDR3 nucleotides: TGTGCCAGCAGTGGAATTTACGAGCAGTACTTC. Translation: CASSGIYEQYF.